This entry lists 17 T cell receptor beta chains sequenced from one sample in a study of tumor-infiltrating lymphocytes in primary liver carcinoma. The study extracted blood RNA from unsorted whole blood and also extracted germline DNA. With roughly 500 ng total RNA as template and a constant-region primer, TCR beta cDNA was made. ARM-PCR was slightly modified, and three nested multiplex PCR rounds with it gave rise to the TCR beta libraries. PCR rounds one and two used TRBV1-TRBV30 forward primers with a C-beta reverse primer for 9 to 10 cycles each. Each CDR3 protein is one row after TCRdb ran MiXCR on the multiplex PCR reads. The data show hundreds of thousands of distinct CDR3 sequences, 65% seen once. Specimen: peripheral blood. All receptors come from a man in his forties with primary liver carcinoma and hepatitis B virus infection.

This clonotype occurred many times. The CDR3 loop reads CASSQERLAGADTQYF. Written as DNA, the CDR3 is TGTGCCAGCAGCCAAGAACGGCTAGCGGGGGCAGATACGCAGTATTTT. The chain joins TRBV4-2 to TRBJ2-3; 10 bases are shared with TRBD2. From germline, CDR1 is LGHNA and CDR2 YNFKEQ. The junction had 4 bases not matched to a gene; V was cut back by 0 bases and J by 4 bases. This CDR3 is 16 amino acids long.

Worth noting for this clonotype: At one of its ends the junction is not consistent with the germline gene, which may arise from a read error. CDR3 DNA sequence: TGTAGCGCGAGGACAGGGGCCATCGGGGAGCTGTTTTTT. It encodes CSARTGAIGELFF. The chain employs TRBV29-1 and TRBJ2-2; 9 positions agree with TRBD1. The CDR3 totals 13 residues. Germline V CDR1 and CDR2: SQVTM, ANQGSEA.

This rearrangement joins TRBV4-2 to TRBJ1-5; TRBD1 might be the D (6 bases). Germline CDR1 LGHNA, CDR2 YNFKEQ. The CDR3 covers 13 residues. Trimming took off 5 bases at V and 7 bases at J, with 12 bases between the two ends. The CDR3 DNA follows: TGTGCCAGCAGCGATCGACAGGACCAGCCCCAGCATTTT. Translation gives CASSDRQDQPQHF.

The chain recombines TRBV5-1 with TRBJ2-1; D is ambiguous. The germline CDR1 and CDR2 sequences are SGHRS and YFSETQ. The CDR3 runs 12 residues. Trimming removed 4 bases at V and 10 bases at J, with 12 bases between. This chain's CDR3 is CASSLSQAEQFF. CDR3 DNA sequence: TGCGCCAGCAGCCTGAGTCAGGCAGAGCAGTTCTTC. The variable domain in full, completed from reference TRBV5-1 and TRBJ2-1, reads KAGVTQTPRYLIKTRGQQVTLSCSPISGHRSVSWYQQTPGQGLQFLFEYFSETQRNKGNFPGRFSGRQFSNSRSEMNVSTLELGDSALYLCASSLSQAEQFFGPGTRLTVL.

The J gene is TRBJ2-7, the V gene TRBV5-6, with D perhaps matching TRBD1 (6 bases). Looked up from germline, CDR1 is SGHDT and CDR2 is YYEEEE. The length of the CDR3 is 16 residues. V lost 0 bases to trimming and J lost 10 bases, with 23 bases between them. Here the CDR3 reads CASSLVVWAGAGDQYF. Written as DNA, the CDR3 is TGTGCCAGCAGCTTGGTTGTCTGGGCAGGGGCTGGCGATCAGTACTTC.

This clonotype was detected ten times or more. The chain is built from TRBV10-3 and TRBJ1-5; 8 bases agree with TRBD1. Germline loops: CDR1 ENHRY, CDR2 SYGVKD. V shed 10 bases, J shed 1 base, and the junction held 9 bases outside the gene matches. This CDR3 is built from 15 residues. The CDR3 DNA sequence: TGTGCCAGCTCGGCACAGGGGGGAAGCAATCAGCCCCAGCATTTT. Protein sequence: CASSAQGGSNQPQHF.

This clonotype turned up a few times. The V call is TRBV28, the J call TRBJ2-1; the D gene is possibly TRBD2 (6 bases). CDR1 is MDHEN, CDR2 SYDVKM, per germline. The V end was cut by 3 bases, the J end by 10 bases, with 10 bases between. CDR3 length: 12 amino acids. The CDR3 bases are TGTGCCAGCAGTTTTTCCGGAGGGGAGCAGTTCTTC. This translates into CASSFSGGEQFF. Looking up the rest from reference TRBV28 and TRBJ2-1 gives the full variable domain: DVKVTQSSRYLVKRTGEKVFLECVQDMDHENMFWYRQDPGLGLRLIYFSYDVKMKEKGDIPEGYSVSREKKERFSLILESASTNQTSMYLCASSFSGGEQFFGPGTRLTVL.

The chain combines TRBV5-6 with TRBJ1-1, with 9 bases fitting TRBD1. V lost 4 bases and J lost 1; bases outside the gene matches: 5. Per germline, CDR1 SGHDT and CDR2 YYEEEE. The CDR3 length is 15 residues. The CDR3 DNA reads TGTGCCAGCAGCCTGGGGACAGGGCGGAACACTGAAGCTTTCTTT. Translation gives CASSLGTGRNTEAFF.

Worth noting for this clonotype: This CDR3 fails to terminate in the conserved phenylalanine or tryptophan, so it likely reflects a read error. This chain joins TRBV11-2 and TRBJ2-5; 7 bases fit TRBD1. With V trimmed by 3 bases and J by 4 bases, 14 bases remained unmatched. The CDR3 loop spans 17 amino acids. From germline, CDR1 is SGHAT and CDR2 FQNNGV. CDR3 protein: CASSLGRSTGSRETQYL. CDR3 in DNA: TGTGCCAGCAGCTTGGGACGGTCGACAGGGTCTCGAGAGACCCAGTACTTA.

About this clonotype itself: A single base separates this from a much larger clone, so it may be a read error. The V gene is TRBV4-1, the J gene TRBJ2-7, with D tentatively TRBD1 (6 bases). The CDR3 extends over 13 amino acids. CDR1 MGHRA and CDR2 YSYEKL come from the germline V gene. The CDR3 DNA follows: TGCGCCAGCGGCCAGCCACAGGGCTACGAGCAGTACTTC. The encoded protein is CASGQPQGYEQYF.

A word on this clonotype: Relative to the germline gene, one junction end is altered; a read error may explain this. The chain links TRBV28 to TRBJ1-1, with unresolved D. CDR1 is MDHEN and CDR2 is SYDVKM in the germline V gene. The CDR3 is 14 amino acids. CDR3 in DNA: TGTACCAGCAGGCCAGGACGGCAAAACACTGAAGCTTTCTTT. Protein product: CTSRPGRQNTEAFF. Full variable domain (remainder filled in from reference TRBV28 and TRBJ1-1): DVKVTQSSRYLVKRTGEKVFLECVQDMDHENMFWYRQDPGLGLRLIYFSYDVKMKEKGDIPEGYSVSREKKERFSLILESASTNQTSMYLCTSRPGRQNTEAFFGQGTRLTVV.

Concerning this clonotype itself: A single base separates this from a much larger clone, so it may be a read error. The chain has TRBV14 and TRBJ2-7; D is possibly TRBD1 (6 bases). The CDR3 sequence is 14 residues long. V lost 7 bases and J lost 1, with 14 bases in between. The germline V gene encodes CDR1 SGHDN and CDR2 FVKESK. The CDR3 reads CASNPTDSSYEQYF. The CDR3 DNA reads as TGTGCCAGCAACCCTACGGACAGTTCCTACGAGCAGTACTTC. The full variable domain, completed using reference TRBV14 and TRBJ2-7, is EAGVTQFPSHSVIEKGQTVTLRCDPISGHDNLYWYRRVMGKEIKFLLHFVKESKQDESGMPNNRFLAERTGGTYSTLKVQPAELEDSGVYFCASNPTDSSYEQYFGPGTRLTVT.

This clonotype was seen more than once but under ten times. This may be a read error, as it is one base from a much larger clone. V gene TRBV29-1 combines with J gene TRBJ1-2; 8 bases match TRBD1. Germline V lookup: CDR1 SQVTM, CDR2 ANQGSEA. V shed 6 bases and J 10 bases; nucleotides not matched to a gene: 13. The CDR3 has 13 amino acids. In nucleotides, the CDR3 is TGCAGCGTCCTATCAGGGGGCGCGGATGACTACACCTTC. It specifies CSVLSGGADDYTF.

As for this clonotype: The germline gene is not matched at one end of the junction; a read error may be the cause. The gene calls are TRBV4-3 and TRBJ2-3; no clear D. CDR1 LGHNA and CDR2 YSLEER come from the germline V gene. CDR3 length: 14 amino acids. CDR3 in amino acids: CVSNQDARTDTQYF. DNA for the CDR3: TGCGTCAGCAACCAAGATGCCCGCACAGATACGCAGTATTTT.

Points on this clonotype: An end of the junction differs from the germline gene, which may be a read error. The chain links TRBV9 to TRBJ1-4; D is unresolved. CDR3 length equals 13 residues. Germline V gene data show CDR1 as SGDLS and CDR2 as YYNGEE. The CDR3 is CANSVAPDEKLFF. The DNA for the CDR3 is TGTGCCAACAGCGTAGCTCCGGATGAAAAACTGTTTTTT. The whole variable domain, filled in from reference TRBV9 and TRBJ1-4, reads DSGVTQTPKHLITATGQRVTLRCSPRSGDLSVYWYQQSLDQGLQFLIQYYNGEERAKGNILERFSAQQFPDLHSELNLSSLELGDSALYFCANSVAPDEKLFFGSGTQLSVL.

As concerns this clonotype: A single base separates this from a much larger clone, so it may be a read error. The chain uses TRBV12-3 or TRBV12-4 and TRBJ2-1; the D call may be TRBD1 or TRBD2 (5 bases each). This CDR3 is built from 14 residues. Trimming pared 1 base from V and 9 bases from J, leaving 13 bases between. This CDR3 is CASSLGGANSEQFF. Written as DNA, the CDR3 is TGTGCCAGCAGTTTAGGAGGGGCGAACAGTGAGCAGTTCTTC.

A note on this clonotype: One junction end does not reproduce the germline sequence, and a read error may be involved. The chain joins TRBV7-9 to TRBJ1-2, with D perhaps matching TRBD1 (5 bases). Germline CDR1 is SEHNR and CDR2 is FQNEAQ (reference sequence). This CDR3 has 14 amino acids. In nucleotides, the CDR3 is TGTGCCAGCAGCTTAGAGGACATAGGCGATGGCTGCACCTTC. Residues: CASSLEDIGDGCTF.